Each of the 2 T cell receptor beta chains below was sequenced from the same sample in a study of T cell responses to AZD1222 COVID-19 vaccine. Assay: immunoSEQ multiplex PCR; the TCRdb copy retains only in-frame clones and omits some. The sample has approximately 74,000 clones; 87% are singletons. Sequencing used peripheral blood, obtained 28 days after the second AZD1222 dose. The receptors shown here come from an adult who received the AZD1222 COVID-19 vaccine.

The chain uses TRBV18 and TRBJ1-4; D remains unclear. Germline V lookup: CDR1 KGHSH, CDR2 LQKENI. This CDR3 has 14 amino acids. V was shortened by 3 bases and J by 0 bases, with 5 bases between the two germline ends. The CDR3 coding sequence is TGTGCCAGCTCACCGCCGTCAACTAATGAAAAACTGTTTTTT. Its translation: CASSPPSTNEKLFF.

The chain has TRBV7-2 and TRBJ1-1, with unresolved D. V was pared by 5 bases and J by 0 bases, with 16 bases between. CDR1 is SGHTA, CDR2 FQGNSA, per germline. The CDR3 spans 16 residues. CDR3 region: CASSPGITRMNTEAFF. CDR3 bases: TGTGCCAGCAGCCCCGGGATCACAAGGATGAACACTGAAGCTTTCTTT.